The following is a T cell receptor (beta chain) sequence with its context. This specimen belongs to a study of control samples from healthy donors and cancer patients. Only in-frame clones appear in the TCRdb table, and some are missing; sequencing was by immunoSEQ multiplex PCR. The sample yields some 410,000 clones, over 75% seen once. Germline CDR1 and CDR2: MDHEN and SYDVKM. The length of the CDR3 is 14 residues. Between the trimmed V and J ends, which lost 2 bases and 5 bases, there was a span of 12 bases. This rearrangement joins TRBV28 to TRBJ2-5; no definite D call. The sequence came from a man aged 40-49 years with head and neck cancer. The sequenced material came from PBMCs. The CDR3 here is CASSLVASVETQYF. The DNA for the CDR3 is TGTGCCAGCAGTTTAGTGGCTTCCGTGGAGACCCAGTACTTC. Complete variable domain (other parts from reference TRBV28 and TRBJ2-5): DVKVTQSSRYLVKRTGEKVFLECVQDMDHENMFWYRQDPGLGLRLIYFSYDVKMKEKGDIPEGYSVSREKKERFSLILESASTNQTSMYLCASSLVASVETQYFGPGTRLLVL.